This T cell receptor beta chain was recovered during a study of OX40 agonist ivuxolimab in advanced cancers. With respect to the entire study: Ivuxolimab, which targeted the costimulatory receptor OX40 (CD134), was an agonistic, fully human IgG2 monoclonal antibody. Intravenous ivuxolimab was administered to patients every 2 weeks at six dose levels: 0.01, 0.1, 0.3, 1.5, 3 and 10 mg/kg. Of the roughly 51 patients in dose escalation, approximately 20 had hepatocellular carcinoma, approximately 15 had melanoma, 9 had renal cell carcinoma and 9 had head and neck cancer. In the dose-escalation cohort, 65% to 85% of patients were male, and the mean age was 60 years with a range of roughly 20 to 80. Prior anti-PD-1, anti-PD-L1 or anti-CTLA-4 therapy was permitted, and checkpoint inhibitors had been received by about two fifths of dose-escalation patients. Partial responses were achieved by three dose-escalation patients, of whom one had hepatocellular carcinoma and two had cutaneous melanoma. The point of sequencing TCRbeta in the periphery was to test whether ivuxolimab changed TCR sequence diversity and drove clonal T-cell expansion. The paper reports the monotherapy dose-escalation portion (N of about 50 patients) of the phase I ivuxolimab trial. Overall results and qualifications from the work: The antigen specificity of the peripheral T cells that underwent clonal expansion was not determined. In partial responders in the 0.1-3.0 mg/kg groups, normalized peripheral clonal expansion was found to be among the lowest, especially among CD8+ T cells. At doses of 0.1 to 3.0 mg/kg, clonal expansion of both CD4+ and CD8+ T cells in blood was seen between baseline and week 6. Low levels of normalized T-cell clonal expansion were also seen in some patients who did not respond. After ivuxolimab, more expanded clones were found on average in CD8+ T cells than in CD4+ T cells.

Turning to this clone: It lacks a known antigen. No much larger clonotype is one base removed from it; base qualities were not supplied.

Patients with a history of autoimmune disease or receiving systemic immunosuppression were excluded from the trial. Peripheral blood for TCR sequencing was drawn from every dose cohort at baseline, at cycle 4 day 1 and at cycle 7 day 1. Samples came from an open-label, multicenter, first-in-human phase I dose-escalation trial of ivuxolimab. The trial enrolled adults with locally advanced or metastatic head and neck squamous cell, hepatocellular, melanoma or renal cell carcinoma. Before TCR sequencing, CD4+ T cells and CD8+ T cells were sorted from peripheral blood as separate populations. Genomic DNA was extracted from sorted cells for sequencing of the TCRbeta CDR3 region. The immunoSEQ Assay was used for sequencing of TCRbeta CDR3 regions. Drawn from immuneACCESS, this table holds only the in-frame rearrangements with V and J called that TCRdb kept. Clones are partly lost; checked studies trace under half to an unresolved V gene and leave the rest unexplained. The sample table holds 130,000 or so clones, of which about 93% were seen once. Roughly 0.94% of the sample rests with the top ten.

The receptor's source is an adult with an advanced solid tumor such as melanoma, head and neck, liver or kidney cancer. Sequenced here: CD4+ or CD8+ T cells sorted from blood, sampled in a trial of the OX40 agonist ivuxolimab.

The nucleotides read TGTGCCAGCAGCCTGGGACAGGGGGCCTATGGCTACACCTTC. The encoded protein is CASSLGQGAYGYTF. The chain employs TRBV11-2 and TRBJ1-2; 12 central nucleotides agree with TRBD1. The CDR3 spans 14 residues, from the cysteine through the phenylalanine. Only the CDR3 region is kept as DNA, spanning 42 bases read in frame from base 1. Germline trimming amounts to 5 bases on V and 4 bases on J, with 2 as the count of junction bases outside the gene matches. Taken from the germline V gene, the CDR1 and CDR2 loops are SGHAT and FQNNGV. Outside the CDR3, residues come from the reference TRBV11-2 and TRBJ1-2 proteins, so the full variable domain is: EAGVAQSPRYKIIEKRQSVAFWCNPISGHATLYWYQQILGQGPKLLIQFQNNGVVDDSQLPKDRFSAERLKGVDSTLKIQPAKLEDSAVYLCASSLGQGAYGYTFGSGTRLTVV.